This TCR beta chain was observed in a study of blood T cell repertoires in COVID-19 (dated by TCRdb to about 2020). Some background on the complete study: Collaborator samples came from the United States, Italy and Spain and covered acute and convalescent phases of COVID-19. The prospective study material was composed of cDNA or gDNA derived from T cells, B-cell-depleted T cells, or PBMCs. Nearly every sample came with metadata listing a de-identified subject ID, COVID-19 status, age in years and sex. Where available, HLA class I and class II types were obtained from metadata supplied by the sample provider rather than from assay-based typing. The repertoires were released in a freely available public database intended as a resource for research on the immune response to SARS-CoV-2. Deeply sampled blood TCRbeta repertoires from subjects exposed to, actively infected with, or recovered from COVID-19 were included in the dataset. The samples were drawn from two sources: the first 160 participants of the ongoing ImmuneRACE study, and fewer than 1,500 subjects contributed by 6 global collaborators.

TCRbeta CDR3 regions were amplified from genomic DNA by means of the immunoSEQ Assay, a bias-controlled multiplex PCR. Turning to the authors' computational methods: The number of nucleated cells in each sample was estimated from the amplification of reference gene primers within the assay. Sequence reads were collapsed and filtered to measure the absolute abundance of every unique TCRbeta CDR3 rearrangement. For each sample, productive Simpson clonality was calculated as the square root of Simpson's diversity index across productive rearrangements. TCRdb took this table from immuneACCESS and kept in-frame rearrangements with V and J called. Such tables lack part of the clones; where checked against another copy, unresolved V genes explain under half of the gap, and the rest is unexplained. That table furnishes V, J and clone size, whereas the DNA furnished D and trimming. This sample has roughly 400,000 clones in its table, and more than 75% of those were observed once. Clones ranked in the top ten supply 2.3% of the sample.

This clone was seen once. Its specific antigen is unknown. Nothing much larger sits one base from this clone, and base qualities are not available. One collaborating source in Seattle enrolled patients during active infection and followed them longitudinally through the course of disease. The collaborating institutions used their own protocols to collect whole blood in K2EDTA tubes. For TCRbeta analysis, collaborators shipped samples in one of three forms: frozen whole blood, isolated PBMCs, or DNA extracted from either of those sample types. What the study reported, not specific to this receptor: The quantity of clinical and demographic metadata differed by source and by participant and was supplied without curation.

What was sequenced was peripheral blood. The receptor was derived from an older woman with COVID-19, enrolled during active disease.

CDR3 sequence: CASSPGVERLETQYF. The nucleotide sequence reads as follows: TGTGCCAGCAGCCCAGGGGTCGAGCGGTTAGAGACCCAGTACTTC. The receptor chain draws on TRBV5-4 and TRBJ2-5; 6 matching bases give a weak D call of TRBD1. The CDR3 starts with the cysteine, ends with the phenylalanine, and has 15 residues. This entry keeps only the CDR3 DNA: 45 bases, framed from base 1. For CDR1 and CDR2, the germline V gene (reference sequence) lists SGHNT and YYREEE. The V end loses 4 bases and the J end loses 4 bases, and a stretch of 17 bases separates them.